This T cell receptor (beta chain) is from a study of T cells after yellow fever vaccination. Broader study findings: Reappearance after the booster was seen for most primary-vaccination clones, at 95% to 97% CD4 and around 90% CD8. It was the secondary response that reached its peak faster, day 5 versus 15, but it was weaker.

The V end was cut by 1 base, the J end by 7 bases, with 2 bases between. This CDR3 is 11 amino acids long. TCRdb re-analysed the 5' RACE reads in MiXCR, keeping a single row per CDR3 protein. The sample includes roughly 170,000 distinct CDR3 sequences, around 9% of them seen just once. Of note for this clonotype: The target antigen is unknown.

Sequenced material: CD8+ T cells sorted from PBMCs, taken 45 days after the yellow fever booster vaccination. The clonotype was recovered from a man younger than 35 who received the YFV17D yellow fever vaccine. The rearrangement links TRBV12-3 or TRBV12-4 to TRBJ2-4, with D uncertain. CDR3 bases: TGTGCCAGCAGTTTAGGGAACATTCAGTACTTC. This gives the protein CASSLGNIQYF.